This passage covers 27 T cell receptor beta chains from one sample sequenced in a study of beta chain features in type 1 diabetes (dated by TCRdb to about 2018). The method was the immunoSEQ multiplex PCR assay. The entire isolated RNA was reverse transcribed using the High Capacity cDNA Reverse Transcription Kit, and thus expressed TCRB transcripts were sequenced. Held by TCRdb, this immuneACCESS table contains in-frame sequences only and omits some clones. Under half of the omission traces to an unresolved V gene where checked; the cause of the rest is unknown. In all, the sample holds over 700,000 clones, and roughly 17% of those were seen once. The ten largest account for about 0.02% of the sample. Sequencing was done on a sample of naive CD4+ T cells from blood. What this sample's cell subset or site label stands for: true naive CD4+ T cells. The receptors stem from a woman aged 18-29 years in good health.

To note about this clone: The junction departs from germline at one end; a sequencing error may be responsible. Other DNA sequences of this sample code for an identical CDR3. The CDR3 DNA reads as TGTGCCATCAGTTTAGCGGGAGGCCACCCTAGCACAGATACGCAGTACTTT. Translated: CAISLAGGHPSTDTQYF. The chain carries TRBV10-3 and TRBJ2-3, with 10 bases fitting TRBD2. The CDR3 runs 17 residues. Germline V gives CDR1 ENHRY, CDR2 SYGVKD.

V and J are TRBV25-1 and TRBJ2-2; the D is unclear. Germline V gene lookup returns CDR1 MGHDK and CDR2 SYGVNS. V lost 5 bases, J lost 1 base, and 5 bases lay in between. This CDR3 has 13 amino acids. Here the CDR3 DNA reads TGTGCCAGCAGTCTGATGAACACCGGGGAGCTGTTTTTT. This codes for CASSLMNTGELFF.

V is TRBV4-2 and J is TRBJ2-5; no definite D call. The end of the DNA is better explained by TRBJ2-7, so the J call may be wrong. Germline assignment: CDR1 LGHNA and CDR2 YNFKEQ. The CDR3 spans 15 residues. The DNA for the CDR3 is TGTGCCAGCAGCCAAGATGGTACTACCACCTACGAGCAGTACTTC. It codes for CASSQDGTTTYEQYF.

This chain joins TRBV7-2 and TRBJ2-5; D unresolved. V was shortened by 2 bases and J by 5 bases, with 9 bases between the two germline ends. CDR1 is SGHTA and CDR2 is FQGNSA in the germline V gene. There are 13 residues in the CDR3. The CDR3 is CASSLPWMETQYF. The CDR3 DNA is TGTGCCAGCAGCTTACCCTGGATGGAGACCCAGTACTTC. Looking up the rest from reference TRBV7-2 and TRBJ2-5 gives the full variable domain: GAGVSQSPSNKVTEKGKDVELRCDPISGHTALYWYRQSLGQGLEFLIYFQGNSAPDKSGLPSDRFSAERTGGSVSTLTIQRTQQEDSAVYLCASSLPWMETQYFGPGTRLLVL.

This clone has a handful of counts. This chain uses TRBV21-1 with TRBJ2-4; the listed D gene, TRBD2, was not tested against the DNA. TRBV21-1 is a pseudogene segment. The length of the CDR3 is 15 residues. Here the CDR3 reads CASILRGEDKNIQYF. DNA for the CDR3: TGTGCCAGCATTCTCCGGGGAGAGGACAAAAACATTCAGTACTTC.

The chain joins TRBV6-1 to TRBJ1-2; D may be TRBD1 (6 bases). Trimming removed 10 bases from V and 5 bases from J, with 20 bases in between. There are 14 residues in the CDR3. Per the germline V gene, CDR1 is MNHNS and CDR2 is SASEGT. The CDR3 sequence: CATASRGPGYGYTF. The DNA of the CDR3 is TGTGCCACCGCTAGCCGGGGGCCGGGTTATGGCTACACCTTC.

This clone has just a few counts. The chain recombines TRBV4-3 with TRBJ2-7; 9 nucleotides match TRBD2. Germline CDR1 and CDR2: LGHNA and YSLEER. V shed 0 bases and J 6 bases; nucleotides not matched to a gene: 12. The CDR3 covers 17 residues. The CDR3 here is CASSQDLAGGPVVEQYF. The CDR3, as DNA: TGCGCCAGCAGCCAAGATTTGGCGGGAGGGCCAGTTGTCGAGCAGTACTTC.

This clone has just a few counts. V usage is TRBV5-1 and J usage is TRBJ2-1; weak D call: TRBD1 (6 bases). Germline V gene data show CDR1 as SGHRS and CDR2 as YFSETQ. V was trimmed by 4 bases and J by 5 bases, leaving 13 bases between them. CDR3 size: 14 residues. This CDR3 is CASSATRTDNEQFF. The CDR3, as DNA: TGCGCCAGCAGCGCGACGAGGACAGACAATGAGCAGTTCTTC.

This clone turned up a few times. The CDR3 sequence: CSVAEGRQETQYF. The CDR3 coding sequence is TGCAGCGTTGCCGAGGGTCGACAAGAGACCCAGTACTTC. This sequence joins TRBV29-1 and TRBJ2-5; the D gene is possibly TRBD2 (5 bases). Per germline, CDR1 SQVTM and CDR2 ANQGSEA. CDR3 length: 13 amino acids. Trimming cost V 4 bases and J 2 bases, with 11 bases left between them.

J is TRBJ2-6 and V is TRBV4-1; D possibly corresponds to TRBD2 (5 bases). Trimming removed 0 bases from V and 2 bases from J, with 11 bases in between. This CDR3 is built from 17 residues. Germline V lookup: CDR1 MGHRA, CDR2 YSYEKL. The CDR3 is CASSQEALGAGANVLTF. The CDR3 DNA is TGCGCCAGCAGCCAAGAAGCTCTGGGAGCTGGGGCCAACGTCCTGACTTTC.

In its sample, this clone was seen a few times. The V call is TRBV2, the J call TRBJ2-1; 8 bases align to TRBD2. There are 14 residues in the CDR3. The J segment lost 10 bases and the V segment lost 5 bases, leaving 10 bases of the junction unmatched. Germline-derived CDR1 and CDR2 are SNHLY and FYNNEI. DNA of the CDR3: TGTGCCAGCAGTATGGAGCCGCCGGGGGGGGAGCAGTTCTTC. It encodes CASSMEPPGGEQFF.

The chain has TRBV9 and TRBJ2-2; 10 bases are a match to TRBD2. The germline CDR1 and CDR2 sequences are SGDLS and YYNGEE. The CDR3 spans 14 residues. The junction had 5 bases not matched to a gene; V was cut back by 6 bases and J by 6 bases. This CDR3 reads CASTFLAGAGELFF. CDR3 nucleotides: TGTGCCAGCACGTTCCTAGCGGGAGCCGGGGAGCTGTTTTTT.

This clone was seen more than once but under ten times. The chain joins TRBV29-1 to TRBJ2-7, with D possibly TRBD2 on 6 matching bases. The CDR3 totals 14 residues. V was cut by 6 bases and J by 6 bases, with 21 bases left in between. Germline-derived CDR1 and CDR2 are SQVTM and ANQGSEA. CDR3 sequence (DNA): TGCAGCGTCCGAAGCGGAGGGCATTCAGGCGAGCAGTACTTC. Protein sequence: CSVRSGGHSGEQYF.

The genes are TRBV6-6 and TRBJ1-4; a possible D gene is TRBD1 (6 bases). The CDR3 is 14 amino acids. Germline V gene sequence: CDR1 MNHNY, CDR2 SVGAGI (reference sequence). With 7 bases removed from V and 5 bases from J, the gap between germline ends came to 14 bases. The CDR3 sequence is CASIQGHQNEKLFF. The CDR3 DNA sequence: TGTGCCAGCATCCAGGGGCACCAGAATGAAAAACTGTTTTTT.

The chain uses TRBV7-9 and TRBJ2-5; 11 bases are a match to TRBD2. The germline V gene has CDR1 SEHNR and CDR2 FQNEAQ (reference sequence). The CDR3 totals 16 residues. The V and J ends lost 6 bases and 9 bases, in that order; junction bases with no gene match: 15. The CDR3 loop is CASRPSGTSGFGAQYF. CDR3 bases: TGTGCCAGCAGACCCTCCGGGACTAGCGGATTCGGGGCCCAGTACTTC.

This clone occurred a few times. This rearrangement joins TRBV5-6 to TRBJ1-5; D is perhaps TRBD1 (5 bases). V was trimmed by 4 bases and J by 5 bases, leaving 10 bases between them. CDR1 and CDR2 (germline): SGHDT, YYEEEE. The CDR3 spans 13 residues. CDR3 loop: CASSPGPDQPQHF. The CDR3 DNA is TGTGCCAGCAGCCCGGGACCTGATCAGCCCCAGCATTTT.

The gene calls are TRBV9 and TRBJ2-5, with TRBD2 matching over 9 bases. Germline loops: CDR1 SGDLS, CDR2 YYNGEE. V was clipped by 0 bases and J by 4 bases; unmatched bases: 7. The CDR3 contains 16 residues. Here the CDR3 reads CASSVDSGSSVETQYF. In nucleotides, the CDR3 is TGTGCCAGCAGCGTAGATAGCGGGAGTTCGGTAGAGACCCAGTACTTC.

The chain links TRBV7-8 to TRBJ2-2; D is unclear. Between the trimmed V and J ends, which lost 1 base and 5 bases, there was a span of 8 bases. Germline CDR1 and CDR2: SGHVS and FQNEAQ. The CDR3 runs to 14 residues. The chain's CDR3 is CASSLVRLTGELFF. The DNA of the CDR3 is TGTGCCAGCAGCTTAGTCCGGCTGACCGGGGAGCTGTTTTTT. Supplemented by reference TRBV7-8 and TRBJ2-2, the full variable domain reads GAGVSQSPRYKVAKRGQDVALRCDPISGHVSLFWYQQALGQGPEFLTYFQNEAQLDKSGLPSDRFFAERPEGSVSTLKIQRTQQEDSAVYLCASSLVRLTGELFFGEGSRLTVL.

The chain recombines TRBV7-2 with TRBJ2-1, with 9 bases lining up with TRBD1. The CDR3 runs 15 residues. Germline lookup yields CDR1 SGHTA and CDR2 FQGNSA. After removal of 5 bases from V and 9 bases from J, the junction contained 11 bases not matched to a gene. CDR3 amino acids: CASSPRDRVGVEQFF. CDR3 bases: TGTGCCAGCAGCCCCCGGGACAGGGTAGGGGTTGAGCAGTTCTTC.

The chain joins TRBV11-2 to TRBJ2-7; 9 bases match TRBD2. Germline CDR1 and CDR2: SGHAT and FQNNGV. The CDR3 has 17 amino acids. The V and J ends lost 5 bases and 0 bases, in that order; junction bases with no gene match: 11. DNA of the CDR3: TGTGCCAGCAGCGAAAGACCGGGACTAGCCGGCTCCTACGAGCAGTACTTC. It yields the protein CASSERPGLAGSYEQYF.

This clone has more than one count but fewer than ten. The chain has TRBV19 and TRBJ1-2; D call uncertain. This CDR3 has 13 residues. The V and J ends lost 10 bases and 2 bases respectively, with 14 bases between them. Germline CDR1 reads LNHDA; CDR2 reads SQIVND (reference sequence). CDR3 loop: CATARAGNYGYTF. The CDR3 nucleotides are TGTGCCACCGCTAGGGCGGGGAACTATGGCTACACCTTC.

This clone turned up a few times. The V and J genes are TRBV7-3 and TRBJ2-3; no clear D gene. The CDR3 contains 13 residues. Germline V gene lookup returns CDR1 SGHTA and CDR2 FQGTGA. V lost 5 bases, J lost 1 base, and 7 bases lay in between. CDR3 in DNA: TGTGCCAGCAGCCGTGTTGGCACAGATACGCAGTATTTT. Translating gives CASSRVGTDTQYF.

This clone was seen a handful of times. The V and J genes are TRBV7-2 and TRBJ2-7; 10 bases align to TRBD2. The CDR3 is 14 residues long. Trimming took 5 bases from V and 6 from J; bases not matched to a gene: 7. Germline CDR1 SGHTA, CDR2 FQGNSA. CDR3 nucleotide sequence: TGTGCCAGCAGCATCCTAGCGGGAGCTGGCGAGCAGTACTTC. This codes for CASSILAGAGEQYF.

The chain links TRBV28 to TRBJ2-1, with 7 positions matching TRBD2. Per germline, CDR1 MDHEN and CDR2 SYDVKM. V lost 2 bases, J lost 4 bases, and 8 bases stayed unmatched. This CDR3 contains 16 residues. The CDR3 reads CASSLGSAGSYNEQFF. The CDR3 DNA follows: TGTGCCAGCAGTTTAGGGTCAGCGGGATCATACAATGAGCAGTTCTTC.

A few counts support this clone. The chain combines TRBV7-9 with TRBJ2-6, with 7 nucleotides matching TRBD1. Trimming took 5 bases from V and 4 from J; bases not matched to a gene: 11. The CDR3 is 17 residues long. The germline V gene encodes CDR1 SEHNR and CDR2 FQNEAQ (reference sequence). CDR3: CASSPGTAYGGANVLTF. CDR3 bases: TGTGCCAGCAGCCCAGGGACAGCCTACGGAGGGGCCAACGTCCTGACTTTC.

V usage is TRBV4-3 and J usage is TRBJ2-1; D may be TRBD1 (5 bases). Between the trimmed V and J ends, which lost 4 bases and 0 bases, there was a span of 10 bases. CDR1 and CDR2 (germline): LGHNA, YSLEER. CDR3 length: 15 residues. DNA for the CDR3: TGCGCCAGCAGCCTTCACGACAGCTCCTACAATGAGCAGTTCTTC. Encoded protein: CASSLHDSSYNEQFF.

As concerns this clone: Other DNA sequences of this sample code for an identical CDR3. This sequence joins TRBV28 and TRBJ1-5; D perhaps matches TRBD1 (6 bases). With 2 bases removed from V and 7 bases from J, the gap between germline ends came to 9 bases. The CDR3 has 13 amino acids. CDR1 is MDHEN and CDR2 is SYDVKM in the germline V gene. In DNA form, the CDR3 reads TGTGCCAGCAGTTTACAGGGGTACCAGCCCCAGCATTTT. Residues: CASSLQGYQPQHF.